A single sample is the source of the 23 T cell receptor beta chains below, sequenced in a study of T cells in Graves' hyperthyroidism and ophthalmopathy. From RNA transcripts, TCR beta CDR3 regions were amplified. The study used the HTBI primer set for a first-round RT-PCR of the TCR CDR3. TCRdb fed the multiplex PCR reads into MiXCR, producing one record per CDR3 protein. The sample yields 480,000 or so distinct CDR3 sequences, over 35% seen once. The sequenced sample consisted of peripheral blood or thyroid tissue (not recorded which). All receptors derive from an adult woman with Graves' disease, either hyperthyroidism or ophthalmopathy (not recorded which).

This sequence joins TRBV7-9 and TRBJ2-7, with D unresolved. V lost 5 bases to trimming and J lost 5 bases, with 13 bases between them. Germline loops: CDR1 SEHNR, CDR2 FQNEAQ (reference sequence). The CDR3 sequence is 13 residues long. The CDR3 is CASSLGSRDEQYF. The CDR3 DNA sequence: TGTGCCAGCAGCCTTGGAAGTAGGGACGAGCAGTACTTC.

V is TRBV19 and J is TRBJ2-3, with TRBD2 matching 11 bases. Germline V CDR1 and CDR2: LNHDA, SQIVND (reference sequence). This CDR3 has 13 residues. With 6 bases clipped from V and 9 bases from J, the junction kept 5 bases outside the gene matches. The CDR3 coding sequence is TGTGCCAGTAGCCAGCTAGCGGGGGGAACGCAGTATTTT. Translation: CASSQLAGGTQYF. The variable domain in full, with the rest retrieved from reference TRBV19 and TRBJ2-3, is DGGITQSPKYLFRKEGQNVTLSCEQNLNHDAMYWYRQDPGQGLRLIYYSQIVNDFQKGDIAEGYSVSREKKESFPLTVTSAQKNPTAFYLCASSQLAGGTQYFGPGTRLTVL.

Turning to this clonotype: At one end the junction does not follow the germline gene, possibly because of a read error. The CDR3 spells CASSPTVRTYGYTF. In DNA, the CDR3 is TGCGCCAGCAGTCCGACAGTGCGGACCTATGGCTACACCTTC. The chain couples TRBV7-2 to TRBJ1-2, with D tentatively TRBD1 (5 bases). Germline CDR1 reads SGHTA; CDR2 reads FQGNSA. This CDR3 spans 14 amino acids.

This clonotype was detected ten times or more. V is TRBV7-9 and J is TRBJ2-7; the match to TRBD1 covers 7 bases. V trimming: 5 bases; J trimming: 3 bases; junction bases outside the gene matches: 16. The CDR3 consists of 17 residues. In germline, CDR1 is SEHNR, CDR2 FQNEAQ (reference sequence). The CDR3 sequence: CASSHTPGVDRIYEQYF. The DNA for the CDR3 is TGTGCCAGCAGCCACACTCCAGGGGTGGACAGGATCTACGAGCAGTACTTC.

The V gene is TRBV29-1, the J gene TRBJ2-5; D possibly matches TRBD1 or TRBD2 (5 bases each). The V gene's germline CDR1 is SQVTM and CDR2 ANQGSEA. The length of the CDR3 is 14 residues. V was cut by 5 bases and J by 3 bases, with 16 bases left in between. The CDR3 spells CSVCSGTAKETQYF. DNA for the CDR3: TGCAGCGTTTGTTCCGGGACGGCTAAAGAGACCCAGTACTTC. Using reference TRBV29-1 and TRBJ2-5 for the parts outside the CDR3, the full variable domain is SAVISQKPSRDICQRGTSLTIQCQVDSQVTMMFWYRQQPGQSLTLIATANQGSEATYESGFVIDKFPISRPNLTFSTLTVSNMSPEDSSIYLCSVCSGTAKETQYFGPGTRLLVL.

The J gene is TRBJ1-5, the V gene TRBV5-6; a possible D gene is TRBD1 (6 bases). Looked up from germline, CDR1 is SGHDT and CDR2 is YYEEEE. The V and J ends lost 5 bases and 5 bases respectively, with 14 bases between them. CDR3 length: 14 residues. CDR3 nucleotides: TGTGCCAGCAGTGGGGGGCCTTCCGATCAGCCCCAGCATTTT. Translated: CASSGGPSDQPQHF.

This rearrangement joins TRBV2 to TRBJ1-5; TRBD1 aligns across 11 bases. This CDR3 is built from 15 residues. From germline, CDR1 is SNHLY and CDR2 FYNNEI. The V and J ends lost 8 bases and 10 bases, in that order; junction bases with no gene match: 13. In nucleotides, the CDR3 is TGTGCCAGCCGCTTGGACAGGGGGCCGATTTTCCCCCAGCATTTT. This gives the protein CASRLDRGPIFPQHF.

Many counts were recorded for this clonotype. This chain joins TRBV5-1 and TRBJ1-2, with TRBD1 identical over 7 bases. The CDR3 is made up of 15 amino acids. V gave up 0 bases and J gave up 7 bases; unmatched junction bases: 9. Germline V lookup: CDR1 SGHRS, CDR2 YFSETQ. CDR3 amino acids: CASSLGGRGQAGYTF. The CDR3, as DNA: TGCGCCAGCAGCTTGGGAGGTAGGGGGCAAGCTGGCTACACCTTC.

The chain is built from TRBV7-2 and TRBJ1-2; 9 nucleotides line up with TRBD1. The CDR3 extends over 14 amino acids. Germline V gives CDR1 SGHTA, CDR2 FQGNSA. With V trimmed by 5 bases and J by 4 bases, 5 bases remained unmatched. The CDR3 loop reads CASSETGGIYGYTF. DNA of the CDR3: TGTGCCAGCAGCGAGACAGGGGGAATCTATGGCTACACCTTC.

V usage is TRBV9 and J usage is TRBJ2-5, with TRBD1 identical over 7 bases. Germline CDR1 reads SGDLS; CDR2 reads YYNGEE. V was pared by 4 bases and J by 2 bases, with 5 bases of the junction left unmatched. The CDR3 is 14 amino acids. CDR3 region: CASSTRGQQETQYF. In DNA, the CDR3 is TGTGCCAGCAGCACCCGGGGACAGCAAGAGACCCAGTACTTC.

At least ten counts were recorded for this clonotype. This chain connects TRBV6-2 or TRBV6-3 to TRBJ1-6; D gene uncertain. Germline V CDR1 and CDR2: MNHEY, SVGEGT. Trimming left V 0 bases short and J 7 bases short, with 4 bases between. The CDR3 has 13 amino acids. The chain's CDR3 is CASSYSRNSPLHF. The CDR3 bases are TGTGCCAGCAGTTACTCAAGGAATTCACCCCTCCACTTT.

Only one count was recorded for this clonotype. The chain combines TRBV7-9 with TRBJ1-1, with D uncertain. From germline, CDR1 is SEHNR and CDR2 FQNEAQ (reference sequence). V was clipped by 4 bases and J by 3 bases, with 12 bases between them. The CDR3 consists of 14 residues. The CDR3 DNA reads TGTGCCAGCAGCTCGGATTTCGGGGACACTGAAGCTTTCTTT. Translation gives CASSSDFGDTEAFF.

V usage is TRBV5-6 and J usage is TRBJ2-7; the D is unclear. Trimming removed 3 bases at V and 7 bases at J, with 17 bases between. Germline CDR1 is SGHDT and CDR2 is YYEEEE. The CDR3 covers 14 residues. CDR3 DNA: TGTGCCAGCAGCTCGGTACAGTCGAGTGGGGAGCAGTACTTC. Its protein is CASSSVQSSGEQYF.

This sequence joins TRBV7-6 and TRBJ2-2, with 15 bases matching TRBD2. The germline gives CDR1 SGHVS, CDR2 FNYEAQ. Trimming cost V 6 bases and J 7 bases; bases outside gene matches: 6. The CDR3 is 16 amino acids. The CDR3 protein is CASSSRTSGGDGELFF. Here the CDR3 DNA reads TGTGCCAGCAGTTCCAGGACTAGCGGGGGGGACGGGGAGCTGTTTTTT.

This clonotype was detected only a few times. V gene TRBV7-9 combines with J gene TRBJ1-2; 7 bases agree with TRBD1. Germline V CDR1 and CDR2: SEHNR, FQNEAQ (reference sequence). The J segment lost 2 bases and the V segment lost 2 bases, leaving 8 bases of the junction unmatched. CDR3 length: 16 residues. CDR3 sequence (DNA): TGTGCCAGCAGCTTATTGACAGGGACAGTAAACTATGGCTACACCTTC. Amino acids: CASSLLTGTVNYGYTF.

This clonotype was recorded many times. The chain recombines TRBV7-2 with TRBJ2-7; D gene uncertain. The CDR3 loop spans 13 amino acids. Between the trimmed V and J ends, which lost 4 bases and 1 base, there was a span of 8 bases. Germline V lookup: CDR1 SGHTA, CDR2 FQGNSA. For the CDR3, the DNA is TGTGCCAGCAGCTGGGTAGTTTCCTACGAGCAGTACTTC. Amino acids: CASSWVVSYEQYF.

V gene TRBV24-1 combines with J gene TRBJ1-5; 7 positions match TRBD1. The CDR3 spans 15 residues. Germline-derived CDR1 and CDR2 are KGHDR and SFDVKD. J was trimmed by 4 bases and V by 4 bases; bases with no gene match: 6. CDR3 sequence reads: CATSDNDRVNQPQHF. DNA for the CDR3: TGTGCCACCAGTGACAATGACAGGGTGAATCAGCCCCAGCATTTT.

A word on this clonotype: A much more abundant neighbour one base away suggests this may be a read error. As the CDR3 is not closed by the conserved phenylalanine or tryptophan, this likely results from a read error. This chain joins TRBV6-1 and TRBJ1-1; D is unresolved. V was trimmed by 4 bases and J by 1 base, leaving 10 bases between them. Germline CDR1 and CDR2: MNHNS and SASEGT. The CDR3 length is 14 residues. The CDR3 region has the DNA TGTGCCAGCAGTGTGGTATCAGGGAACACTGAAGCTTTCCTT. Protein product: CASSVVSGNTEAFL.

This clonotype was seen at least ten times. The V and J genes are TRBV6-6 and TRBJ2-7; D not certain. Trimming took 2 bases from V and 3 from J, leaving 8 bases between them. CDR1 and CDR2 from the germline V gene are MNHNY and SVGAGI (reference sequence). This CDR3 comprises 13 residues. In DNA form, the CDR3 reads TGTGCCAGCAGTTACGGCAGGATCTACGAGCAGTACTTC. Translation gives CASSYGRIYEQYF.

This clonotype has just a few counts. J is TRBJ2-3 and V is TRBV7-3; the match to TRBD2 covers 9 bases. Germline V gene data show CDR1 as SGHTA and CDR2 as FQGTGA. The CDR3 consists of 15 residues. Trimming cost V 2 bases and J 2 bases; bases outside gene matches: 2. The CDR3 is CASSLGGRATDTQYF. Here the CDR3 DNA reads TGTGCCAGCAGCTTAGGCGGGAGGGCCACAGATACGCAGTATTTT.

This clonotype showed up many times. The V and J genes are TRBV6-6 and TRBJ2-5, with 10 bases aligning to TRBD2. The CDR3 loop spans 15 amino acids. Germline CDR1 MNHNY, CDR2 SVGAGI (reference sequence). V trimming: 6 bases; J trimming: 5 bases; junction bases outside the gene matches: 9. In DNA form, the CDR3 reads TGTGCCAGCAGGCCTACCCCTAGCGGGAGTGAGACCCAGTACTTC. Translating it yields CASRPTPSGSETQYF.

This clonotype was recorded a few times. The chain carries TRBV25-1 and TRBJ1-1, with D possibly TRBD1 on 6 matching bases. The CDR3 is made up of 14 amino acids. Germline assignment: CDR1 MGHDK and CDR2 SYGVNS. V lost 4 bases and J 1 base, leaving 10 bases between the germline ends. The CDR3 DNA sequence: TGTGCCAGCAGTGCCTCAGGGGCGAACACTGAAGCTTTCTTT. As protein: CASSASGANTEAFF.

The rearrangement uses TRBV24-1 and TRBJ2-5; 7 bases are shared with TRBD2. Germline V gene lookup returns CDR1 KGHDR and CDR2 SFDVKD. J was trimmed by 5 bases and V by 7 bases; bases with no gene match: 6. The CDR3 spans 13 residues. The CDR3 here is CATRGRAGETQYF. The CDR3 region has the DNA TGTGCCACCAGGGGGAGGGCCGGTGAGACCCAGTACTTC.